One sample yielded the 30 T cell receptor beta chains listed below, sequenced in a study of CD8 T cells in ankylosing spondylitis. Findings and caveats of the study: A TCR beta motif made of fewer than ten highly homologous variants seemed typical of ankylosing spondylitis blood.

TCRdb itself ran the 5' RACE reads through MiXCR, one entry per CDR3 protein. The sample has 200,000 to 250,000 distinct CDR3 sequences; about 7% are singletons. These TCRs' antigens remain unknown. The specimen sequenced was blood, either unsorted or a sorted T cell fraction (not recorded which). The source of these receptors is a male donor with ankylosing spondylitis.

Ten or more counts support this clonotype. The chain carries TRBV20-1 and TRBJ2-7, with a tentative D call TRBD1 (5 bases). Germline loops: CDR1 DFQATT, CDR2 SNEGSKA (reference sequence). This CDR3 region has 13 residues. V was shortened by 5 bases and J by 2 bases, with 13 bases between the two germline ends. Written as DNA, the CDR3 is TGCAGTGCTGATAGGGGCCACACCTACGAGCAGTACTTC. As protein: CSADRGHTYEQYF.

The V and J genes are TRBV27 and TRBJ2-7; unclear D gene. The germline CDR1 and CDR2 sequences are MNHEY and SMNVEV (reference sequence). With 4 bases removed from V and 7 bases from J, the gap between germline ends came to 11 bases. The CDR3 consists of 12 residues. CDR3 residues: CASSSGSLEQYF. The DNA of the CDR3 is TGTGCCAGCAGTTCCGGTTCGTTGGAGCAGTACTTC.

Many counts were recorded for this clonotype. The chain couples TRBV7-9 to TRBJ1-1; weak D call: TRBD1 (6 bases). The CDR3 has 14 amino acids. Trimming took 4 bases from V and 1 from J, leaving 10 bases between them. CDR1 is SEHNR and CDR2 is FQNEAQ in the germline V gene (reference sequence). The CDR3 sequence: CASSSGHGNTEAFF. The DNA of the CDR3 is TGTGCCAGCAGCTCGGGACACGGGAACACTGAAGCTTTCTTT.

Of note for this clonotype: One base away lies a much larger clone, so this may be a sequencing read error. J is TRBJ1-2 and V is TRBV6-2 or TRBV6-3; TRBD1 aligns across 7 bases. Germline CDR1 reads MNHEY; CDR2 reads SVGEGT. The CDR3 has 14 residues. DNA of the CDR3: TGTGCCAGCAGCCAGGGACAGAGAATCGATGGCTACCCCTTC. This codes for CASSQGQRIDGYPF.

This clonotype appeared many times. CDR3 in amino acids: CASSPGSPPLHF. The CDR3 coding sequence is TGTGCCAGCTCTCCGGGAAGTCCACCCCTCCACTTT. V and J are TRBV7-9 and TRBJ1-6; no firm D call. With 8 bases removed from V and 11 bases from J, the gap between germline ends came to 13 bases. CDR1 SEHNR and CDR2 FQNEAQ come from the germline V gene (reference sequence). The CDR3 contains 12 residues.

The chain has TRBV11-3 and TRBJ2-7; 12 bases fit TRBD2. There are 15 residues in the CDR3. With 0 bases clipped from V and 7 bases from J, the junction kept 4 bases outside the gene matches. CDR1 is SGHNT and CDR2 is YENEEA in the germline V gene. The CDR3 region is CASSLELAGGDEQYF. The CDR3 DNA sequence: TGTGCCAGCAGCTTAGAACTAGCGGGAGGCGATGAGCAGTACTTC.

Only a few counts were recorded for this clonotype. This chain links TRBV7-8 with TRBJ2-7; 9 nucleotides match TRBD1. The CDR3 extends over 16 amino acids. Trimming cost V 5 bases and J 9 bases; bases outside gene matches: 17. From germline, CDR1 is SGHVS and CDR2 FQNEAQ. The DNA for the CDR3 is TGTGCCAGCAGCCACGCTAAGGGACAGGGAGATGGGGGGCAGTACTTC. It specifies CASSHAKGQGDGGQYF.

The sample holds many counts of this clonotype. The V and J genes are TRBV29-1 and TRBJ2-7; D unresolved. The CDR3 is 11 amino acids. Looked up from germline, CDR1 is SQVTM and CDR2 is ANQGSEA. Trimming shortened V by 7 bases and J by 3 bases, and 10 bases separated the two germline ends. The CDR3 protein is CSAVNNYEQYF. The DNA of the CDR3 is TGCAGCGCCGTAAACAACTACGAGCAGTACTTC.

The sample holds many counts of this clonotype. This chain links TRBV6-1 with TRBJ2-4; D gene uncertain. Germline CDR1 is MNHNS and CDR2 is SASEGT. The CDR3 runs 14 residues. Trimming took 5 bases from V and 3 from J, leaving 11 bases between them. The CDR3 sequence is CASSPLVGKNIQYF. DNA for the CDR3: TGTGCCAGCAGTCCCCTGGTCGGCAAAAACATTCAGTACTTC.

Only a few counts were recorded for this clonotype. The chain has TRBV28 and TRBJ2-5; 14 bases fit TRBD2. V lost 5 bases, J lost 4 bases, and 9 bases stayed unmatched. The CDR3 extends over 17 amino acids. Germline V CDR1 and CDR2: MDHEN, SYDVKM. The CDR3 bases are TGTGCCAGCAGTATGCCGACTAGCGGGAGGGGAGGAGAGACCCAGTACTTC. It codes for CASSMPTSGRGGETQYF.

This clonotype was seen repeatedly, ten times or more. The rearrangement joins TRBV5-6 to TRBJ2-2; 11 bases map to TRBD2. Germline values: CDR1 SGHDT, CDR2 YYEEEE. The V and J ends lost 2 bases and 2 bases, in that order; junction bases with no gene match: 5. The CDR3 has 17 amino acids. DNA of the CDR3: TGTGCCAGCAGCTTTGGCACTAGCGGGGGCAACACCGGGGAGCTGTTTTTT. Translating it yields CASSFGTSGGNTGELFF.

This clonotype occurred many times. The chain couples TRBV20-1 to TRBJ1-6, with D unclear. CDR1 and CDR2 (germline): DFQATT, SNEGSKA (reference sequence). V lost 0 bases and J lost 10, with 19 bases in between. The CDR3 spans 16 residues. The CDR3 loop is CSARDPSVRVVSPLHF. The DNA of the CDR3 is TGCAGTGCTAGAGACCCCTCGGTCCGGGTTGTGTCACCCCTCCACTTT.

The table lists this clonotype with many counts. The V call is TRBV28, the J call TRBJ2-2; maybe TRBD2 (5 bases). This CDR3 comprises 18 residues. Germline assignment: CDR1 MDHEN and CDR2 SYDVKM. The V gene lost 4 bases and the J gene lost 3 bases, with 21 bases spanning the gap. In DNA, the CDR3 is TGTGCCAGCAGTTCTCCTCCTTTTCGGGCGGAGGACACCGGGGAGCTGTTTTTT. This encodes CASSSPPFRAEDTGELFF.

In this sample, this clonotype turned up many times. This chain links TRBV6-6 with TRBJ2-4, with D unresolved. V shed 2 bases and J shed 0 bases, with 11 bases lying between them. CDR1 and CDR2 from the germline V gene are MNHNY and SVGAGI (reference sequence). This CDR3 contains 16 residues. The CDR3 loop is CASSYQDVLAKNIQYF. The CDR3 DNA reads as TGTGCCAGCAGTTACCAGGATGTATTAGCCAAAAACATTCAGTACTTC.

This clonotype was counted ten times or more. The chain links TRBV27 to TRBJ1-6, with unresolved D. The germline V gene has CDR1 MNHEY and CDR2 SMNVEV (reference sequence). The V gene lost 7 bases and the J gene lost 0 bases, with 10 bases spanning the gap. This CDR3 is 15 amino acids long. This CDR3 is CASMIPGSYNSPLHF. Here the CDR3 DNA reads TGTGCCAGCATGATTCCGGGCTCCTATAATTCACCCCTCCACTTT.

The chain couples TRBV6-4 to TRBJ2-7; 7 bases align to TRBD2. The CDR3 totals 15 residues. Germline-derived CDR1 and CDR2 are MRHNA and SNTAGT. J lost 0 bases, V lost 6 bases, and 8 bases had no gene match. This CDR3 is CASRVLAELSYEQYF. In DNA, the CDR3 is TGTGCCAGCAGGGTCCTAGCGGAACTCTCCTACGAGCAGTACTTC.

This clonotype has at least ten counts. In DNA, the CDR3 is TGTGCCAGCAGTTTGATTGCGACTAGCGGGGGTTTAGGTACGCAGTATTTT. It translates to CASSLIATSGGLGTQYF. The chain is built from TRBV12-3 or TRBV12-4 and TRBJ2-3; 12 positions match TRBD2. Trimming removed 3 bases from V and 8 bases from J; junction bases left unmatched: 12. The CDR3 runs to 17 residues.

This clonotype turned up a few times. This sequence joins TRBV7-8 and TRBJ2-1; 7 positions match TRBD2. Per germline, CDR1 SGHVS and CDR2 FQNEAQ. V lost 5 bases and J lost 4; bases outside the gene matches: 14. The CDR3 is 17 amino acids. The CDR3 sequence: CASSPSYGGSPYNEQFF. In nucleotides, the CDR3 is TGTGCCAGCAGCCCAAGTTATGGCGGGAGCCCGTACAATGAGCAGTTCTTC.

In its sample, this clonotype was seen many times. V is TRBV4-2 and J is TRBJ2-1, with TRBD2 identical over 12 bases. Germline V gene sequence: CDR1 LGHNA, CDR2 YNFKEQ. The CDR3 length is 18 residues. Losses at the gene ends were 2 bases for V and 2 bases for J; bases not matched to a gene: 7. In DNA form, the CDR3 reads TGTGCCAGCAGCCAAAAACCGGGACTAGCGGGTACCTACAATGAGCAGTTCTTC. Protein sequence: CASSQKPGLAGTYNEQFF.

This clonotype was seen many times. The chain is built from TRBV7-9 and TRBJ2-7; 7 nucleotides match TRBD2. CDR1 and CDR2 from the germline V gene are SEHNR and FQNEAQ (reference sequence). This CDR3 is 13 amino acids long. The V and J ends lost 6 bases and 3 bases, in that order; junction bases with no gene match: 5. This CDR3 reads CASRPGTNYEQYF. The CDR3 region has the DNA TGTGCCAGCAGACCCGGGACTAACTACGAGCAGTACTTC.

This clonotype was counted at least ten times. The V and J genes are TRBV2 and TRBJ1-1, with TRBD1 matching over 8 bases. The V and J ends lost 10 bases and 5 bases, in that order; junction bases with no gene match: 6. Per germline, CDR1 SNHLY and CDR2 FYNNEI. This CDR3 is built from 12 residues. The CDR3 reads CAKQGEWTEAFF. The CDR3 DNA reads as TGTGCCAAACAGGGGGAATGGACTGAAGCTTTCTTT.

This clonotype was counted between two and nine times. The CDR3 loop is CASRSRQGSVSDTQYF. The DNA for the CDR3 is TGTGCCAGCAGATCGAGACAGGGTAGTGTGTCCGATACGCAGTATTTT. The gene calls are TRBV6-1 and TRBJ2-3; 7 bases are a match to TRBD1. The J segment lost 6 bases and the V segment lost 6 bases, leaving 15 bases of the junction unmatched. Germline CDR1 MNHNS, CDR2 SASEGT. CDR3 length: 16 amino acids.

V and J are TRBV28 and TRBJ2-3; 11 nucleotides match TRBD2. This CDR3 spans 17 amino acids. V was clipped by 2 bases and J by 3 bases; unmatched bases: 7. From germline, CDR1 is MDHEN and CDR2 SYDVKM. CDR3 sequence (DNA): TGTGCCAGCAGTTTACTAGCGGGGGGCCGGGGAACAGATACGCAGTATTTT. Translated: CASSLLAGGRGTDTQYF.

The chain couples TRBV7-9 to TRBJ2-5, with D possibly being TRBD2 (6 bases). Germline V gene data show CDR1 as SEHNR and CDR2 as FQNEAQ (reference sequence). The CDR3 loop spans 13 amino acids. V gave up 7 bases and J gave up 5 bases, with 14 bases separating them. In DNA form, the CDR3 reads TGTGCCAGCATCCCCTCTGGGAGGGAGACCCAGTACTTC. Amino acid sequence: CASIPSGRETQYF.

This clonotype has a count of ten or more. The chain links TRBV4-3 to TRBJ2-5; D might be TRBD1 (6 bases). Germline V gene data show CDR1 as LGHNA and CDR2 as YSLEER. Trimming left V 1 base short and J 1 base short, with 10 bases between. CDR3 size: 15 residues. Written as DNA, the CDR3 is TGCGCCAGCAGCCAAGTCCGGGACACCCAAGAGACCCAGTACTTC. It translates to CASSQVRDTQETQYF.

Ten or more counts support this clonotype. The V call is TRBV4-3, the J call TRBJ2-1, with a weak D call TRBD1 (6 bases). CDR1 and CDR2 (germline): LGHNA, YSLEER. V was pared by 0 bases and J by 4 bases, with 10 bases between. The CDR3 is 15 amino acids. The chain's CDR3 is CASSQDWTEYNEQFF. For the CDR3, the DNA is TGCGCCAGCAGCCAAGATTGGACAGAATACAATGAGCAGTTCTTC.

The table lists this clonotype with many counts. CDR3 DNA sequence: TGTGCCAGCAGCCACATGGGGGGACTTGCCACAGATACGCAGTATTTT. Translating gives CASSHMGGLATDTQYF. The chain has TRBV3-1 and TRBJ2-3; D possibly corresponds to TRBD2 (6 bases). The V end was cut by 3 bases, the J end by 2 bases, with 15 bases between. Germline loops: CDR1 LGHDT, CDR2 YNNKEL (reference sequence). The CDR3 is 16 residues long.

There are many counts of this clonotype. The J gene is TRBJ2-7, the V gene TRBV11-1; D unclear. Germline-derived CDR1 and CDR2 are SGHAT and FQDESV (reference sequence). The CDR3 has 18 amino acids. V lost 4 bases to trimming and J lost 2 bases, with 24 bases between them. The CDR3 DNA follows: TGTGCCAGCAGCTCAGAGCCGGAGTTAGCTGACGATCCCTACGAGCAGTACTTC. The encoded protein is CASSSEPELADDPYEQYF.

This clonotype was detected many times. The chain has TRBV4-3 and TRBJ1-6; D perhaps matches TRBD1 (5 bases). Trimming cost V 7 bases and J 8 bases, with 18 bases left between them. The germline V gene has CDR1 LGHNA and CDR2 YSLEER. This CDR3 contains 15 residues. This chain's CDR3 is CASTEGRAVHSPLHF. CDR3 coding DNA: TGCGCCAGCACGGAGGGACGGGCGGTCCATTCACCCCTCCACTTT.

This clonotype was seen ten or more times. The J gene is TRBJ2-1, the V gene TRBV12-3 or TRBV12-4, with 8 bases that match TRBD2. Trimming cost V 6 bases and J 5 bases; bases outside gene matches: 3. This CDR3 region has 13 residues. In DNA form, the CDR3 reads TGTGCCAGCAGAGCGGGAGTTGACAATGAGCAGTTCTTC. Translation: CASRAGVDNEQFF.